What follows are 15 T cell receptor beta chains derived from one specimen sequenced in a study of CD8+CD57+ T cells in acquired aplastic anemia. The template used for profiling TCR beta VDJ and CDR3 was genomic DNA. A single record per CDR3 protein comes from TCRdb applying MiXCR to the reads. The table has 400,000 to 600,000 distinct CDR3 sequences, around 33% seen once; the top ten hold less than 0.85%. The patients chosen for sequencing had shown expansion of CD8+CD57+ cells (detected by flow cytometry). What was sequenced was sorted CD4+, CD8+, or CD8+CD57+ T cells (not recorded which) from PBMCs. Receptors originate from a human donor with aplastic anemia.

This clonotype was counted at least ten times. The J gene is TRBJ1-2, the V gene TRBV2; no firm D call. Trimming pared 3 bases from V and 8 bases from J, leaving 13 bases between. The CDR3 covers 13 residues. Germline-derived CDR1 and CDR2 are SNHLY and FYNNEI. This CDR3 reads CASSDPVLRGYTF. The CDR3, as DNA: TGTGCCAGCAGTGACCCAGTTCTTCGCGGCTACACCTTC.

This clonotype was seen many times. This chain connects TRBV6-1 to TRBJ2-7; tentatively, D is TRBD2 (5 bases). The ends were cut back, 4 bases at V and 3 bases at J, with 10 bases in the middle. This CDR3 contains 13 residues. CDR1 MNHNS and CDR2 SASEGT come from the germline V gene. CDR3 sequence reads: CASSGIGDYEQYF. The CDR3 region has the DNA TGTGCCAGCAGTGGCATCGGGGACTACGAGCAGTACTTC.

There are many counts of this clonotype. The V and J genes are TRBV7-3 and TRBJ1-1, with D uncertain. Trimming shortened V by 8 bases and J by 5 bases, and 15 bases separated the two germline ends. Germline V lookup: CDR1 SGHTA, CDR2 FQGTGA. This CDR3 spans 13 amino acids. The CDR3 is CASDRRKDTEAFF. The CDR3 DNA reads TGTGCCAGCGATCGCCGGAAGGATACTGAAGCTTTCTTT.

This clonotype was observed at least ten times. The gene calls are TRBV24-1 and TRBJ2-2; D perhaps matches TRBD1 (6 bases). CDR3 length: 16 residues. CDR1 is KGHDR, CDR2 SFDVKD, per germline. The V and J ends lost 0 bases and 3 bases respectively, with 10 bases between them. CDR3 DNA sequence: TGTGCCACCAGTGATTTGTTAGGGGGTGACACCGGGGAGCTGTTTTTT. The encoded protein is CATSDLLGGDTGELFF.

V gene TRBV14 combines with J gene TRBJ2-7; D gene ambiguous. The length of the CDR3 is 16 residues. Germline V CDR1 and CDR2: SGHDN, FVKESK. Trimming took 4 bases from V and 5 from J, leaving 21 bases between them. The CDR3 reads CASSPYVGIAVHEQYF. The CDR3 bases are TGTGCCAGCAGCCCCTATGTGGGCATCGCGGTCCACGAGCAGTACTTC.

A few counts support this clonotype. This chain links TRBV7-6 with TRBJ2-3; no clear D gene. The CDR3 consists of 16 residues. V shed 1 base and J shed 1 base, with 12 bases lying between them. The germline V gene encodes CDR1 SGHVS and CDR2 FNYEAQ. The CDR3 sequence: CASSLVGGKGTDTQYF. CDR3 sequence (DNA): TGTGCCAGCAGCTTAGTGGGTGGGAAGGGCACAGATACGCAGTATTTT.

The CDR3 loop is CASRAGFNSPLHF. The CDR3, as DNA: TGTGCCAGCAGGGCAGGGTTCAATTCACCCCTCCACTTT. This chain connects TRBV6-1 to TRBJ1-6; D perhaps matches TRBD1 (5 bases). Germline V gene data show CDR1 as MNHNS and CDR2 as SASEGT. This CDR3 region has 13 residues. The V and J ends lost 6 bases and 7 bases respectively, with 10 bases between them.

The V call is TRBV11-1, the J call TRBJ2-1, with D perhaps TRBD2 (5 bases). The V and J ends lost 4 bases and 8 bases respectively, with 9 bases between them. Germline-derived CDR1 and CDR2 are SGHAT and FQDESV (reference sequence). The CDR3 is made up of 12 amino acids. CDR3 protein: CASSSSEDEQFF. Here the CDR3 DNA reads TGTGCCAGCAGCTCCTCGGAGGATGAGCAGTTCTTC.

This clonotype was seen ten or more times. V is TRBV19 and J is TRBJ2-1, with D unresolved. The V end lost 1 base, the J end lost 6 bases, and 1 base lay between the germline ends. Germline CDR1 and CDR2: LNHDA and SQIVND (reference sequence). This CDR3 comprises 11 residues. The CDR3 nucleotides are TGTGCCAGTAGTATAGGCAATGAGCAGTTCTTC. Its protein product is CASSIGNEQFF.

This clonotype was seen only a few times. V usage is TRBV24-1 and J usage is TRBJ2-7; 12 bases fit TRBD2. CDR3 length: 13 amino acids. J gave up 5 bases and V 9 bases, and 4 bases lay outside the gene matches. Germline CDR1 KGHDR, CDR2 SFDVKD. CDR3: CATLLAGGHEQYF. The CDR3, as DNA: TGTGCCACCCTCCTAGCGGGAGGGCACGAGCAGTACTTC.

A note on this clonotype: Sequence at one end of the junction differs from germline and may be a read error. The rearrangement joins TRBV10-1 to TRBJ2-7; weak D call: TRBD2 (7 bases). The CDR3 contains 15 residues. The germline V gene has CDR1 WNHNN and CDR2 SYGVQD (reference sequence). The CDR3: CASSLHGRGAFEQYF. The CDR3 region has the DNA TGTGCCAGCAGTTTACATGGACGGGGGGCCTTCGAGCAGTACTTC.

This clonotype was seen only a few times. This chain links TRBV20-1 with TRBJ1-1, with D perhaps TRBD1 (6 bases). Trimming removed 1 base from V and 3 bases from J, with 12 bases in between. Germline V gene data show CDR1 as DFQATT and CDR2 as SNEGSKA (reference sequence). This CDR3 has 14 amino acids. The DNA of the CDR3 is TGCAGTGCTAGAGGAGGGGGGGCGTACACTGAAGCTTTCTTT. Translated: CSARGGGAYTEAFF.

The chain uses TRBV12-3 or TRBV12-4 and TRBJ2-3; 12 nucleotides align to TRBD2. The J segment lost 5 bases and the V segment lost 5 bases, leaving 11 bases of the junction unmatched. CDR3 size: 17 residues. The CDR3 coding sequence is TGTGCCAGCAGTCCCACTCTAGCGGGGGGGCAGAAAGATACGCAGTATTTT. Amino acid sequence: CASSPTLAGGQKDTQYF.

The chain has TRBV24-1 and TRBJ2-1; D gene uncertain. The CDR3 runs to 13 residues. Germline CDR1 reads KGHDR; CDR2 reads SFDVKD. V was trimmed by 11 bases and J by 6 bases, leaving 16 bases between them. The CDR3 DNA sequence: TGTGCCAGCAGCCCCTATCCTGTCAATGAGCAGTTCTTC. Its translation is CASSPYPVNEQFF.

V gene TRBV20-1 combines with J gene TRBJ2-7, with D unresolved. There are 12 residues in the CDR3. Per germline, CDR1 DFQATT and CDR2 SNEGSKA (reference sequence). Trimming left V 0 bases short and J 3 bases short, with 6 bases between. The CDR3 is CSARDRSYEQYF. The CDR3 DNA sequence: TGCAGTGCTAGAGATCGGAGCTACGAGCAGTACTTC.